Listed below are T cell receptor beta chains from one sample, sequenced in a study of blood T cell repertoires in COVID-19. Clones were read by immunoSEQ multiplex PCR, and TCRdb kept only the in-frame ones, dropping some. Of over 130,000 clones listed, roughly 81% are singletons. Sequenced sample: peripheral blood. These TCRs come from a woman aged 45 to 65 with active or convalescent COVID-19. Both conserved end residues are part of each CDR3. D genes are given only for firm matches. Size values are once, few and many counts, or a class for expanded clones, and some rows have none.

V	size	D	J	CDR3	DNA
TRBV12-3/TRBV12-4	NA	TRBD1	TRBJ1-2	CASTDRVVVSYTF	TGTGCCAGCACTGACAGGGTTGTTGTGAGCTACACCTTC
TRBV6-4	NA	NA	TRBJ2-2	CASSPHDTGELFF	TGTGCCAGCAGTCCACACGACACCGGGGAGCTGTTTTTT
TRBV27	once	NA	TRBJ1-6	CASRPSSYNSPLHF	TGTGCCAGCAGACCCAGTTCCTATAATTCACCCCTCCACTTT
TRBV6-5	NA	NA	TRBJ2-7	CASSPTGISSYEQYF	TGTGCCAGCAGCCCAACGGGAATATCTTCCTACGAGCAGTACTTC
TRBV24-1	NA	NA	TRBJ2-7	CATSDSFTKDSPYEQYF	TGTGCCACCAGTGACTCGTTTACTAAGGACAGTCCCTACGAGCAGTACTTC
TRBV6-2/TRBV6-3	few	TRBD1	TRBJ1-2	CASSYSGQGKSHGYTF	TGTGCCAGCAGTTACTCTGGACAGGGGAAGTCCCATGGCTACACCTTC
TRBV28	NA	NA	TRBJ2-7	CASSYSTYEQYF	TGTGCCAGCAGTTACAGCACGTACGAGCAGTACTTC
TRBV7-2	NA	TRBD2	TRBJ2-1	CASTLAGGYNEQFF	TGTGCCAGCACTTTAGCGGGGGGTTACAATGAGCAGTTCTTC
TRBV6-5	few	NA	TRBJ1-1	CASNPGKKNTEAFF	TGTGCCAGCAACCCAGGGAAAAAGAACACTGAAGCTTTCTTT
TRBV7-9	once	NA	TRBJ2-3	CASSSGGPSDTQYF	TGTGCCAGCAGCTCCGGGGGGCCTTCAGATACGCAGTATTTT
TRBV10-3	NA	NA	TRBJ1-5	CAIRGEGGQPQHF	TGTGCCATCAGAGGAGAGGGAGGTCAGCCCCAGCATTTT
TRBV3-1/TRBV3-2	NA	TRBD1	TRBJ1-1	CATKTGPMNTEAFF	TGTGCCACCAAGACAGGGCCGATGAACACTGAAGCTTTCTTT
TRBV19	few	TRBD1	TRBJ1-2	CASSRGTENGYTF	TGTGCCAGTAGTAGGGGGACAGAGAATGGCTACACCTTC
TRBV5-4	once	TRBD2	TRBJ2-5	CASSLVAAGGTQYF	TGTGCCAGCAGCTTGGTAGCGGCGGGGGGGACCCAGTACTTC
TRBV7-8	once	TRBD1	TRBJ2-7	CASSSSRDRGRYEQYF	TGTGCCAGCAGCTCATCCCGGGACAGGGGGCGATACGAGCAGTACTTC
TRBV5-4	once	TRBD1	TRBJ2-3	CASRYRQGLTADTQYF	TGTGCCAGCAGATATAGACAGGGGTTAACCGCAGATACGCAGTATTTT
TRBV5-6	NA	NA	TRBJ1-1	CASNPLGGAGDTEAFF	TGTGCCAGCAACCCACTAGGGGGGGCCGGGGACACTGAAGCTTTCTTT
TRBV28	NA	NA	TRBJ1-1	CASRANTEAFF	TGTGCCAGCAGGGCGAACACTGAAGCTTTCTTT
TRBV4-2	NA	TRBD2	TRBJ2-7	CASSHGLEFDEQYF	TGTGCCAGCAGCCATGGACTAGAGTTCGACGAGCAGTACTTC
TRBV28	few	NA	TRBJ1-1	CASSRGYTEAFF	TGTGCCAGCAGTCGGGGGTACACTGAAGCTTTCTTT
TRBV7-3	NA	NA	TRBJ2-2	CASRRQANTGELFF	TGTGCCAGCAGGAGACAGGCGAACACCGGGGAGCTGTTTTTT
TRBV19	NA	TRBD2	TRBJ2-1	CASSMTLAPTLYNEQFF	TGTGCCAGTAGTATGACACTAGCGCCCACACTTTACAATGAGCAGTTCTTC
TRBV10-3	NA	TRBD1	TRBJ1-2	CAISPDRGAGGYTF	TGTGCCATCAGCCCCGACAGGGGCGCGGGGGGCTACACCTTC
TRBV29-1	NA	NA	TRBJ1-2	CSVQEGRDGYTF	TGCAGCGTTCAAGAGGGCAGGGATGGCTACACCTTC
TRBV5-5	NA	NA	TRBJ2-3	CASSLRLSTDTQYF	TGTGCCAGCAGCTTGCGTCTTAGCACAGATACGCAGTATTTT
TRBV5-1	NA	TRBD1	TRBJ1-5	CASSLNTGVNQPQHF	TGCGCCAGCAGCTTAAACACAGGGGTCAATCAGCCCCAGCATTTT
TRBV6-2/TRBV6-3	NA	TRBD2	TRBJ2-7	CASSSRLAGGPNEQYF	TGTGCCAGCAGTTCACGACTAGCGGGAGGGCCCAACGAGCAGTACTTC
TRBV5-1	NA	NA	TRBJ1-3	CASSFGISGNTIYF	TGCGCCAGCAGCTTCGGGATCTCTGGAAACACCATATATTTT
TRBV19	NA	TRBD2	TRBJ2-1	CASGLAGGPTGNEQFF	TGTGCCAGTGGACTAGCGGGAGGGCCGACGGGCAATGAGCAGTTCTTC
TRBV6-6	NA	TRBD1	TRBJ1-2	CASSYGQGDYGYTF	TGTGCCAGCAGTTACGGACAGGGGGACTATGGCTACACCTTC
TRBV5-4	NA	NA	TRBJ1-2	CASSSQANYGYTF	TGTGCCAGCAGCTCACAAGCTAACTATGGCTACACCTTC
TRBV12-5	NA	TRBD1	TRBJ2-1	CASGTGYRDNEQFF	TGTGCTAGTGGGACAGGGTATCGGGACAATGAGCAGTTCTTC
TRBV19	NA	NA	TRBJ1-1	CASSIWGRATLREAFF	TGTGCCAGTAGTATCTGGGGGCGCGCGACCCTACGTGAAGCTTTCTTT
TRBV7-2	NA	NA	TRBJ1-1	CASSLNSGFEAFF	TGTGCCAGCAGCTTGAACAGTGGGTTTGAAGCTTTCTTT
TRBV30	NA	TRBD2	TRBJ2-3	CAWSERGAYTDTQYF	TGTGCCTGGAGTGAGCGGGGGGCCTACACAGATACGCAGTATTTT
TRBV30	NA	NA	TRBJ1-4	CAWATSREKLFF	TGTGCCTGGGCGACTTCTAGGGAAAAACTGTTTTTT
TRBV5-1	NA	NA	TRBJ1-5	CASSPSGFGNQPQHF	TGCGCCAGCAGCCCCTCGGGATTCGGCAATCAGCCCCAGCATTTT
TRBV28	NA	NA	TRBJ2-5	CASRTQETQYF	TGTGCCAGCAGGACTCAAGAGACCCAGTACTTC
TRBV30	NA	NA	TRBJ2-7	CAWSPIRGYEQYF	TGTGCCTGGAGCCCCATAAGGGGGTACGAGCAGTACTTC
TRBV6-2/TRBV6-3	NA	TRBD1	TRBJ1-5	CASSRGPHSAFSNQPQHF	TGTGCCAGCAGTAGGGGGCCGCATTCCGCGTTTAGCAATCAGCCCCAGCATTTT
TRBV27	NA	TRBD1	TRBJ1-2	CASSLSRQGAGYTF	TGTGCCAGCAGTTTATCCCGGCAGGGGGCCGGCTACACCTTC
TRBV14	NA	NA	TRBJ2-5	CASSRGVSETQYF	TGTGCCAGCAGCCGGGGGGTTTCGGAGACCCAGTACTTC
TRBV28	NA	NA	TRBJ1-5	CASIGQSHQPQHF	TGTGCCAGCATTGGACAGTCCCATCAGCCCCAGCATTTT
TRBV30	NA	TRBD1	TRBJ1-3	CAWSGDRGAGNTIYF	TGTGCCTGGAGTGGCGACAGGGGAGCTGGAAACACCATATATTTT
TRBV19	few	NA	TRBJ2-7	CASSPTGSSYEQYF	TGTGCCAGTAGTCCAACAGGGTCCTCCTACGAGCAGTACTTC
TRBV7-8	NA	TRBD1	TRBJ2-7	CASSLNAGGIYEQYF	TGTGCCAGCAGCTTAAACGCAGGGGGCATCTACGAGCAGTACTTC
TRBV5-1	NA	NA	TRBJ1-1	CASSQPGDTEAFF	TGCGCCAGCAGCCAACCCGGGGACACTGAAGCTTTCTTT
TRBV3-1/TRBV3-2	NA	TRBD2	TRBJ2-5	CASSPRLAGLVETQYF	TGTGCCAGCAGCCCCCGACTAGCGGGATTAGTAGAGACCCAGTACTTC
TRBV11-3	once	TRBD1	TRBJ2-3	CASSAGQGLIDTQYF	TGTGCCAGCAGCGCGGGACAGGGTCTGATTGATACGCAGTATTTT
TRBV28	NA	NA	TRBJ2-3	CASSPRGEALPGTDTQYF	TGTGCCAGCAGCCCCAGGGGGGAGGCCCTTCCTGGCACAGATACGCAGTATTTT
TRBV30	few	NA	TRBJ1-5	CAWSRGNRDQPQHF	TGTGCCTGGAGCCGAGGAAACAGGGATCAGCCCCAGCATTTT
TRBV29-1	once	NA	TRBJ2-7	CSVEDPGSNGLWQYF	TGCAGCGTTGAAGATCCGGGGAGCAATGGCCTCTGGCAGTACTTC
TRBV5-8	NA	TRBD1	TRBJ1-2	CASSLNGGTGKTNYGYTF	TGTGCCAGCAGCTTGAACGGGGGGACAGGGAAGACTAACTATGGCTACACCTTC
TRBV6-5	once	NA	TRBJ1-1	CASSYSPRALNTEAFF	TGTGCCAGCAGTTACTCCCCGCGGGCGTTGAACACTGAAGCTTTCTTT
TRBV28	NA	NA	TRBJ2-2	CASRLGGNTGELFF	TGTGCCAGCCGATTGGGGGGGAACACCGGGGAGCTGTTTTTT
TRBV5-6	NA	TRBD1	TRBJ1-2	CASSLEGGEIPVYGYTF	TGTGCCAGCAGCTTGGAAGGGGGCGAGATCCCAGTCTATGGCTACACCTTC
TRBV18	few	TRBD1	TRBJ2-7	CASSPPRGQGAYEQYF	TGTGCCAGCTCACCACCAAGGGGACAGGGGGCTTACGAGCAGTACTTC
TRBV9	NA	TRBD1	TRBJ1-5	CASSVPLGDRGASQPQHF	TGTGCCAGCAGCGTACCGCTCGGGGACAGGGGGGCATCACAGCCCCAGCATTTT
TRBV11-1	NA	NA	TRBJ2-7	CASSFSQGEAYEQYF	TGTGCCAGCAGCTTCTCGCAGGGTGAGGCTTACGAGCAGTACTTC
TRBV10-3	once	NA	TRBJ2-5	CAIRLRDQETQYF	TGTGCCATCAGGCTCCGGGACCAAGAGACCCAGTACTTC